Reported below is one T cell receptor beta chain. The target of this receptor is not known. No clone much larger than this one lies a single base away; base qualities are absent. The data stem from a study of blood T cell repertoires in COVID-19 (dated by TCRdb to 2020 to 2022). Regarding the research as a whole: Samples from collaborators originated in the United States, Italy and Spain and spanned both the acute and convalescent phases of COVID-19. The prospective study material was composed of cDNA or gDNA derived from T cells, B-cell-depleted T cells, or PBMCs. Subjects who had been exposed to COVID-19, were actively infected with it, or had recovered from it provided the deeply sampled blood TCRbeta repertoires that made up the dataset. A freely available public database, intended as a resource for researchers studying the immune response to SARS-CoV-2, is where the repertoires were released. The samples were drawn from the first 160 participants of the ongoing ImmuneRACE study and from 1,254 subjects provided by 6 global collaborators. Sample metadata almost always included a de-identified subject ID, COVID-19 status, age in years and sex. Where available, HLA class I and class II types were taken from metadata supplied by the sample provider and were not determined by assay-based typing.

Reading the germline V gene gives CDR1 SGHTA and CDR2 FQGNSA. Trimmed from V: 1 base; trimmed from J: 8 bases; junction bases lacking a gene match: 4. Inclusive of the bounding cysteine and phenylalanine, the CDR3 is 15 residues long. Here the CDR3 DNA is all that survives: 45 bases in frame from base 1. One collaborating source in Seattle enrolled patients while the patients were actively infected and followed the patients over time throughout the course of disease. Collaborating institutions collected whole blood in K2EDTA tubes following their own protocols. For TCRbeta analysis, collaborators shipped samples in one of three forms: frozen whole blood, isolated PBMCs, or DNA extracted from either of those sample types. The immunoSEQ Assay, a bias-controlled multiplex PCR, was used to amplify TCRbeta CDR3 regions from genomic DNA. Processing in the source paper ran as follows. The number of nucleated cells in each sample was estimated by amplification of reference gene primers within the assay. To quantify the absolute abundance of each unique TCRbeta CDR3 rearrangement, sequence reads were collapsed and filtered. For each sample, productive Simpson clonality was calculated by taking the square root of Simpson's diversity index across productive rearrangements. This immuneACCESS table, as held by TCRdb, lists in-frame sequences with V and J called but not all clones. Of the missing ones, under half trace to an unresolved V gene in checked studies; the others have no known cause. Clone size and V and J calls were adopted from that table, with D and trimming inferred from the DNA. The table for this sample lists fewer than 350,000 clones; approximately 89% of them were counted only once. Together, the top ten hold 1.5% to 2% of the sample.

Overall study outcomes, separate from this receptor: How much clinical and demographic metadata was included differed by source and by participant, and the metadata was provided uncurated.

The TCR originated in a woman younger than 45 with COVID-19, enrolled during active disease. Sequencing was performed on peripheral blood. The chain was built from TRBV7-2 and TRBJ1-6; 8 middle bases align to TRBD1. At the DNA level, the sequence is TGTGCCAGCAGCTTAGGGACAGGGACACATTCACCCCTCCACTTT. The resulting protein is CASSLGTGTHSPLHF.